This TCR beta chain was sequenced during a study of blood T cell repertoires in COVID-19. As for the study in general: PBMCs, B-cell-depleted T cells, or T cells provided the cDNA or gDNA that made up the material.

The authors' processing: Quantification of nucleated cells was approximated via reference gene primer amplification. The protocol was immunoSEQ multiplex PCR, while the TCRdb copy is restricted to in-frame clones and leaves out a portion. The V and J calls and clone size come from that table; D and trimming were worked out from the DNA. The data show approximately 200,000 clones, 87% seen once. Germline CDR1 reads LGHDT; CDR2 reads YNNKEL (reference sequence). Trimming took 0 bases from V and 7 from J; bases not matched to a gene: 8. This CDR3 has 16 amino acids. Participants' own reports of clinical history determined their cohort assignment.

The TCR originated in a woman under 40 who had recovered from COVID-19. J is TRBJ2-2 and V is TRBV3-1 (or the pseudogene TRBV3-2); 7 positions match TRBD1. The specimen sequenced was PBMCs or T cells enriched from blood (not recorded which). The CDR3 spells CASSQETRGGYGELFF. CDR3 DNA sequence: TGTGCCAGCAGCCAAGAGACGAGAGGGGGCTACGGGGAGCTGTTTTTT.